The 9 T cell receptor beta chains listed next were all sequenced from one sample in a study of cytomegalovirus exposure and HLA in healthy donors. Sequencing used immunoSEQ multiplex PCR; TCRdb keeps in-frame clones, though not all of them. The sample includes approximately 60,000 clones, around nine tenths of them seen just once. The sequenced sample was PBMCs. These receptors were taken from a man between 18 and 35 years old in good health and CMV-seronegative.

The V gene is TRBV18, the J gene TRBJ1-5, with a weak D call TRBD1 (5 bases). CDR3 length equals 15 residues. V was trimmed by 3 bases and J by 1 base, leaving 10 bases between them. CDR1 and CDR2 (germline): KGHSH, LQKENI. The chain's CDR3 is CASSPGRPSNQPQHF. CDR3 DNA sequence: TGTGCCAGCTCACCGGGGCGACCGAGCAATCAGCCCCAGCATTTT.

The genes are TRBV28 and TRBJ1-5; tentative D call: TRBD1 (5 bases). The V end was cut by 8 bases, the J end by 3 bases, with 14 bases between. The CDR3 is made up of 14 amino acids. Germline CDR1 and CDR2: MDHEN and SYDVKM. The CDR3 protein is CASYPSTANQPQHF. The CDR3 coding sequence is TGTGCCAGCTATCCTTCGACAGCCAATCAGCCCCAGCATTTT.

The V call is TRBV29-1, the J call TRBJ2-1, with D maybe TRBD2 (5 bases). The CDR3 is 17 residues long. V was trimmed by 7 bases and J by 0 bases, leaving 22 bases between them. CDR1 and CDR2 (germline): SQVTM, ANQGSEA. The CDR3 nucleotides read TGCAGCGATCTAGAACTACCTAGCTCTCCCTCCTACAATGAGCAGTTCTTC. It yields the protein CSDLELPSSPSYNEQFF.

The V call is TRBV28, the J call TRBJ2-3, with TRBD2 matching over 10 bases. Unmatched junction bases numbered 10, after V lost 3 bases and J lost 4 bases. CDR3 length: 17 amino acids. CDR1 MDHEN and CDR2 SYDVKM come from the germline V gene. CDR3 region: CASSLVLAGDGADTQYF. The CDR3 nucleotides read TGTGCCAGCAGTTTGGTCCTAGCGGGAGATGGGGCAGATACGCAGTATTTT.

This clone came up once. DNA of the CDR3: TGCGCCAGCAGCCAAGAGGCAGCGGGAGGGCGAAATGAGCAGTTCTTC. Translated, it gives CASSQEAAGGRNEQFF. J is TRBJ2-1 and V is TRBV4-1; 10 bases line up with TRBD2. This CDR3 comprises 16 residues. The germline gives CDR1 MGHRA, CDR2 YSYEKL. The V segment lost 0 bases and the J segment 7 bases; nucleotides outside the gene matches: 6.

The chain couples TRBV6-5 to TRBJ1-5; D possibly corresponds to TRBD1 (5 bases). The V end lost 4 bases, the J end lost 1 base, and 14 bases lay between the germline ends. CDR1 is MNHEY and CDR2 is SVGAGI in the germline V gene. CDR3 length: 16 amino acids. The CDR3 region is CASSSRTGGSNQPQHF. CDR3 nucleotides: TGTGCCAGCAGTTCCCGGACTGGGGGGAGCAATCAGCCCCAGCATTTT.

DNA for the CDR3: TGTGCCAGCAGTGAAGCTGTTAGCTCCTACAATGAGCAGTTCTTC. Its translation is CASSEAVSSYNEQFF. The J gene is TRBJ2-1, the V gene TRBV2; D is undetermined. V was shortened by 0 bases and J by 0 bases, with 6 bases between the two germline ends. Germline V gene sequence: CDR1 SNHLY, CDR2 FYNNEI. The CDR3 runs 15 residues. Supplemented by reference TRBV2 and TRBJ2-1, the full variable domain reads EPEVTQTPSHQVTQMGQEVILRCVPISNHLYFYWYRQILGQKVEFLVSFYNNEISEKSEIFDDQFSVERPDGSNFTLKIRSTKLEDSAMYFCASSEAVSSYNEQFFGPGTRLTVL.

This clone was recorded once. The chain uses TRBV10-1 and TRBJ2-2; D is possibly TRBD2 (6 bases). V lost 7 bases to trimming and J lost 4 bases, with 10 bases between them. Germline V gene sequence: CDR1 WNHNN, CDR2 SYGVQD (reference sequence). The CDR3 sequence is 13 residues long. CDR3 coding DNA: TGCGCCAGCACGGGGGATCCCACCGGGGAGCTGTTTTTT. It is translated as CASTGDPTGELFF.

V and J are TRBV2 and TRBJ2-7; 8 nucleotides match TRBD2. V shed 5 bases and J 4 bases; nucleotides not matched to a gene: 10. CDR1 and CDR2 from the germline V gene are SNHLY and FYNNEI. CDR3 size: 15 residues. The DNA for the CDR3 is TGTGCCAGCAGTTTCAGGACTAGCCCCGATTACGAGCAGTACTTC. This sequence encodes CASSFRTSPDYEQYF.